The 10 T cell receptor beta chains presented below share a single source sample, sequenced in a study of T cell responses to AZD1222 COVID-19 vaccine. The method was immunoSEQ multiplex PCR; TCRdb's version includes in-frame clones alone and lacks a portion of them. This table holds over 130,000 clones, 80% to 95% found once. The specimen comprised peripheral blood, sampled 28 days after the second AZD1222 dose. The source of these receptors is an adult who received the AZD1222 COVID-19 vaccine.

The chain is built from TRBV7-9 and TRBJ2-1, with D possibly called TRBD1 or TRBD2 (5 bases each). Germline V gene lookup returns CDR1 SEHNR and CDR2 FQNEAQ (reference sequence). This CDR3 region has 13 residues. Trimming removed 1 base from V and 6 bases from J, with 7 bases in between. The CDR3 here is CASSLVGGNEQFF. DNA of the CDR3: TGTGCCAGCAGCTTAGTTGGGGGCAATGAGCAGTTCTTC.

The chain links TRBV5-1 to TRBJ1-1; 8 bases are a match to TRBD1. CDR1 is SGHRS, CDR2 YFSETQ, per germline. CDR3 size: 15 residues. The junction had 1 base not matched to a gene; V was cut back by 0 bases and J by 0 bases. Written as DNA, the CDR3 is TGCGCCAGCAGCTTGGGACAGGGGCTGAACACTGAAGCTTTCTTT. This gives the protein CASSLGQGLNTEAFF.

The rearrangement links TRBV28 to TRBJ1-1; D may be TRBD1 (5 bases). The CDR3 runs 13 residues. The germline gives CDR1 MDHEN, CDR2 SYDVKM. Trimming took 9 bases from V and 4 from J, leaving 15 bases between them. The CDR3 is CASPSPGGTEAFF. The CDR3 DNA is TGTGCCAGTCCATCCCCGGGGGGCACTGAAGCTTTCTTT.

The chain couples TRBV19 to TRBJ1-2, with a weak D call TRBD1 (6 bases). CDR1 and CDR2 (germline): LNHDA, SQIVND (reference sequence). The CDR3 covers 14 residues. With 6 bases removed from V and 4 bases from J, the gap between germline ends came to 15 bases. CDR3 nucleotides: TGTGCCAGTAGCCCACCGACAGGACGCTATGGCTACACCTTC. Translation gives CASSPPTGRYGYTF.

This chain uses TRBV15 with TRBJ1-1; TRBD1 agrees at 8 bases. Trimming at V came to 5 bases and at J to 7 bases, leaving 9 bases not matched to a gene. The CDR3 consists of 14 residues. Per the germline V gene, CDR1 is LNHNV and CDR2 is YYDKDF (reference sequence). As DNA, the CDR3 is TGTGCCACCAGCGGTGGACAGGGCTTTGGTGAAGCTTTCTTT. It yields the protein CATSGGQGFGEAFF.

The chain uses TRBV10-3 and TRBJ1-1, with 11 bases that match TRBD1. The CDR3 spans 17 residues. After removal of 3 bases from V and 10 bases from J, the junction contained 16 bases not matched to a gene. Germline CDR1 is ENHRY and CDR2 is SYGVKD. Here the CDR3 reads CAISESRTGGRIGLAFF. CDR3 nucleotides: TGTGCCATCAGTGAAAGCAGGACAGGGGGCAGGATCGGCTTAGCTTTCTTT.

The J gene is TRBJ2-3, the V gene TRBV2, with 11 bases matching TRBD2. The CDR3 consists of 16 residues. Germline V gene sequence: CDR1 SNHLY, CDR2 FYNNEI. V lost 4 bases to trimming and J lost 2 bases; unmatched junction nucleotides: 5. DNA of the CDR3: TGTGCCAGCAGTGCCCGACTAGCGGGGACCACAGATACGCAGTATTTT. The encoded protein is CASSARLAGTTDTQYF.

A single count supports this clone. The chain combines TRBV27 with TRBJ2-7; D might be TRBD1 (6 bases). The germline gives CDR1 MNHEY, CDR2 SMNVEV (reference sequence). Trimming cost V 8 bases and J 3 bases, with 20 bases left between them. The CDR3 length is 15 residues. CDR3 DNA sequence: TGTGCCAGCCATCCTACAGGGCTGAGTTTCTACGAGCAGTACTTC. Translated, it gives CASHPTGLSFYEQYF.

The chain joins TRBV27 to TRBJ1-5, with D unclear. Trimming removed 2 bases at V and 0 bases at J, with 2 bases between. The CDR3 extends over 13 amino acids. The germline gives CDR1 MNHEY, CDR2 SMNVEV (reference sequence). The chain's CDR3 is CASSLGSNQPQHF. DNA for the CDR3: TGTGCCAGCAGTTTAGGTAGCAATCAGCCCCAGCATTTT.

The CDR3 DNA reads TGTGCCAGCAGAACACCCGGGGTTATGAACACTGAAGCTTTCTTT. Protein product: CASRTPGVMNTEAFF. V usage is TRBV28 and J usage is TRBJ1-1; D is uncertain. Per germline, CDR1 MDHEN and CDR2 SYDVKM. The CDR3 loop spans 15 amino acids. Trimming pared 6 bases from V and 0 bases from J, leaving 14 bases between.